The clone carrying this T cell receptor beta chain showed up just once. Germline loops: CDR1 MGHRA, CDR2 YSYEKL. The CDR3 contains 14 residues. V lost 1 base, J lost 8 bases, and 14 bases lay in between. These data are taken from a study of blood T cell repertoires in COVID-19. The method was immunoSEQ multiplex PCR; TCRdb's version includes in-frame clones alone and lacks a portion of them. This sample yields 250,000 to 300,000 clones, of which 80% to 90% are seen a single time; approximately 11% belongs to the top ten. This chain uses TRBV4-1 with TRBJ1-2; D uncertain. The receptor was derived from a woman between 70 and 85 years old with acute or convalescent COVID-19. Material for sequencing was peripheral blood. CDR3 coding DNA: TGCGCCAGCAGCCAAGGGGCCACCGTTGAGGGCTACACCTTC. This translates into CASSQGATVEGYTF.